The source of this T cell receptor beta chain is a study of blood T cell repertoires in COVID-19. CDR3 size: 13 residues. Germline V gene sequence: CDR1 DFQATT, CDR2 SNEGSKA (reference sequence). The V and J ends lost 3 bases and 0 bases respectively, with 8 bases between them. Data came from immunoSEQ multiplex PCR; TCRdb stores just in-frame clones and leaves some out. The table has some 340,000 clones, around 87% seen once. V and J are TRBV20-1 and TRBJ1-1, with D uncertain. The sequencing input was PBMCs or T cells enriched from blood (not recorded which). The clonotype comes from a woman under 40 who had recovered from COVID-19. The DNA for the CDR3 is TGCAGTGCTAGTAAACAGATGAACACTGAAGCTTTCTTT. Translating it yields CSASKQMNTEAFF.